This entry describes one T cell receptor beta chain. Its antigen specificity is not known. There are no base qualities to consult, and no much larger clone falls within one base. The donors were roughly 40 Caucasian individuals from Russia, aged roughly 6 to 100 years, who were systemically healthy. Approximately 9.7 milliliters of peripheral blood were drawn from each donor into EDTA-treated Vacutainer tubes. Ficoll-Paque density-gradient centrifugation was used to isolate PBMCs, with at least 6 million obtained per sample. Total RNA, at least 6 micrograms per sample, was extracted from PBMCs with Trizol reagent. For every donor, an aliquot of PBMCs went through flow cytometry to measure the percentages of naive CD45RAhigh/CD27high T cells. The sample belongs to a study of blood T cells in healthy people across ages (dated by TCRdb to between 2015 and 2017). As for the study more broadly: In model experiments, roughly one uniquely barcoded TCR beta cDNA molecule per two T cells was captured by template switching. To track age-related changes in TCR beta repertoire diversity, the study relied on deep sequencing normalized with unique cDNA molecular identifiers. The donors were split into four age groups: young (average around 15 years), middle-aged (more than 35), aged (over 55) and long-lived (under 90). To avoid experimental bias, donors of different ages were distributed randomly across sequencing lanes. Two additional independent replicas of 1 million unique cDNA reads from the same blood draw were analyzed for two donors (one aged 18 to 30 and one aged 80 or older). Results the study describes overall, beyond this receptor: A strong correlation was found between observed TCR beta diversity and the percentage of naive T cells measured by flow cytometry. As age increased, observed TCR beta diversity per million T cells dropped in a roughly linear way, and a significant reduction was already evident by age 40. Compared with the aged group, more naive CD4+ T cells, fewer expanded clones and increased TCR diversity were shown by the long-lived group, suggesting age selection. Bulk unsorted PBMC profiling prevented conclusive comparison of naive and antigen-experienced compartments. Because the CMV infection status of the donors was unknown, age-related changes in expanded clonotypes may potentially have been confounded. Estimates of total diversity from one million sequenced T cells were regarded as lower bounds and underestimates.

The library came from 5' RACE. These reads were obtained on an Illumina HiSeq 2500. The second PCR ran for roughly 7 to 11 cycles and used a J-beta primer mix along with a sample-barcoded 5' primer. Each TCR beta cDNA molecule received a unique molecular identifier from a template-switch 5' adaptor carrying 12 random nucleotides. At least 2.5 million CDR3-containing paired-end reads were obtained from each sample. All of the RNA was converted into first-strand cDNA using the Mint cDNA synthesis kit, with a TRBC-specific oligonucleotide serving as the primer. All cDNA was treated with uracil-DNA glycosylase and then went through a first 18-cycle PCR with the universal primers M1SS and BC2_uni_R. Concerning the study's data processing: For normalization, 1 million high-quality reads were randomly selected from each sample, with every read carrying a distinct molecular identifier. Instead of being binned into consensus sequences, reads that shared molecular identifiers were thrown out. CDR3 identification, clonotype clustering and error correction used MiTCR with a Q25 quality threshold and the strictest error-elimination algorithm. Lower-bound total TCR beta diversity was estimated with a nonparametric unseen species model using Euler transformation. The public reads were run again by TCRdb, first through fastp at Q25 and then through MiXCR, and only productive beta chains were kept. Merged by CDR3 protein, the rows form single entries marked with the most common genes and DNA. V and J calls and clone size were set by TCRdb, not the authors. The sample table shows about 800,000 distinct CDR3 sequences, and roughly 64% are seen once. The ten most abundant clones make up approximately 21% of the sample.

The CDR1 and CDR2 encoded by the germline V gene are LGHNA and YNFKEQ. The CDR3 measures 15 amino acids from cysteine to phenylalanine. Here the CDR3 DNA is all that survives: 45 bases in frame from base 1. Trimming removed 1 base from V and 3 bases from J, leaving 12 bases between the germline ends. Sequencing used blood. Recombination linked TRBV4-2 to TRBJ1-1; the D gene is possibly TRBD1, with 5 bases matching. The receptor was derived from a man aged 30 to 45 in good health. The DNA is as follows: TGTGCCAGCAGCCAAGGTGTTGTGGGGCACACTGAAGCTTTCTTT. This gives the protein CASSQGVVGHTEAFF.